Presented here are 5 T cell receptor beta chains from one specimen sequenced in a study of T cells after yellow fever vaccination. In TCRdb, the 5' RACE reads were re-called with MiXCR into one record per CDR3 protein. The sample carries around 250,000 distinct CDR3 sequences, 6.9% recorded once. Material: CD4+ T cells sorted from PBMCs, obtained 15 days after the yellow fever booster vaccination. Source of these receptors: a man younger than 45 who received the YFV17D yellow fever vaccine.

This clonotype has a count of ten or more. The chain joins TRBV20-1 to TRBJ2-7; 7 nucleotides agree with TRBD2. The V gene's germline CDR1 is DFQATT and CDR2 SNEGSKA (reference sequence). The V gene end was trimmed by 1 base and the J gene end by 0 bases; junction bases not matched to a gene: 3. The CDR3 loop spans 14 amino acids. The DNA of the CDR3 is TGCAGTGCTAGAGCGGGACTACACTCCTACGAGCAGTACTTC. As protein: CSARAGLHSYEQYF.

The chain combines TRBV7-2 with TRBJ2-7; 9 bases match TRBD2. V was clipped by 4 bases and J by 1 base; unmatched bases: 5. In germline, CDR1 is SGHTA, CDR2 FQGNSA. The CDR3 has 15 amino acids. The CDR3 DNA reads TGTGCCAGCAGCTACGTAGCGGGAGTATCCTACGAGCAGTACTTC. Its translation: CASSYVAGVSYEQYF.

The V and J genes are TRBV30 and TRBJ1-2; D ambiguous. The CDR3 is 18 amino acids. With 2 bases removed from V and 0 bases from J, the gap between germline ends came to 22 bases. Per germline, CDR1 GTSNPN and CDR2 SVGIG (reference sequence). The CDR3 region is CAWSPPHLVVLPNYGYTF. DNA for the CDR3: TGTGCCTGGAGTCCCCCCCACTTAGTTGTTCTCCCTAACTATGGCTACACCTTC.

This clonotype was recorded at least ten times. This chain links TRBV3-1 with TRBJ2-7, with 11 nucleotides matching TRBD1. The junction had 3 bases not matched to a gene; V was cut back by 1 base and J by 1 base. CDR1 and CDR2 (germline): LGHDT, YNNKEL (reference sequence). The length of the CDR3 is 16 residues. CDR3 DNA: TGTGCCAGCAGCCAAGCGGGGACAGGGGGGTCCTACGAGCAGTACTTC. It yields the protein CASSQAGTGGSYEQYF.

This clonotype was observed a few times. The V and J genes are TRBV29-1 and TRBJ2-2, with D perhaps given as TRBD1 or TRBD2 (5 bases each). Trimming removed 6 bases from V and 5 bases from J, with 16 bases in between. The germline CDR1 and CDR2 sequences are SQVTM and ANQGSEA. CDR3 length: 14 amino acids. This CDR3 is CSVAPGPRTGELFF. In nucleotides, the CDR3 is TGCAGCGTAGCCCCGGGACCCAGAACCGGGGAGCTGTTTTTT.